This TCR beta chain derives from a study of cytomegalovirus exposure and HLA in healthy donors. Overall study results and limits: In a later analysis, DRB1 alleles had the most associated TCRs; HLA-C alleles the fewest. Researchers reportedly found TCR beta sequences accurately predicted most subjects' HLA-A and HLA-B alleles. In a later analysis, an Asian-associated ancestry cluster reportedly showed fewer N-insertions than the roughly 710-donor mean.

Each donor was nominally healthy when sampled (though unrecorded immune exposures were likely). PCR amplification relied on 60 Vbeta primers (plus 13 Jbeta primers). TCRdb's copy holds only in-frame clones and misses some; the assay was immunoSEQ multiplex PCR. The table records approximately 140,000 clones, 70% to 75% of them present only once. Concerning this clone: The antigen is unknown.

Material for sequencing was PBMCs. The TCR originated in a human donor in good health.

The DNA of the CDR3 is TGTGCCAGCAGCTCTGCAGGGTCAGAGACCCAGTACTTC. It translates to CASSSAGSETQYF. V gene TRBV7-9 combines with J gene TRBJ2-5, with D maybe TRBD1 (5 bases). The CDR3 is 13 residues long. The V end was cut by 4 bases, the J end by 4 bases, with 10 bases between. In germline, CDR1 is SEHNR, CDR2 FQNEAQ (reference sequence).